Below are 15 T cell receptor beta chains sequenced from a single sample in a study of CD8+CD57+ T cells in acquired aplastic anemia. The sequenced patients had an expansion of CD8+CD57+ cells seen by flow cytometry. It was genomic DNA that served as the template for profiling TCR beta VDJ and CDR3. MiXCR, run by TCRdb on the reads, gives a single entry per CDR3 protein. The sample consists of fewer than 250,000 distinct CDR3 sequences, around 50% of them appearing once. Sequenced: sorted CD4+, CD8+, or CD8+CD57+ T cells (not recorded which) from PBMCs. The receptors were gathered from a human donor with aplastic anemia.

The chain has TRBV20-1 and TRBJ2-7; possibly TRBD1 or TRBD2 for D (6 bases each). The CDR3 extends over 13 amino acids. Trimming shortened V by 5 bases and J by 3 bases, and 14 bases separated the two germline ends. Germline lookup yields CDR1 DFQATT and CDR2 SNEGSKA (reference sequence). CDR3 sequence reads: CSAEGGSNYEQYF. CDR3 coding DNA: TGCAGTGCTGAAGGGGGGTCCAACTACGAGCAGTACTTC.

The chain recombines TRBV11-2 with TRBJ2-5, with 8 bases fitting TRBD1. Per the germline V gene, CDR1 is SGHAT and CDR2 is FQNNGV. The ends lost 4 bases at V and 4 bases at J; junction bases unmatched: 2. CDR3 length: 13 residues. Here the CDR3 DNA reads TGTGCCAGCAGCTCCGGGACAGGAGAGACCCAGTACTTC. It translates to CASSSGTGETQYF.

The rearrangement joins TRBV15 to TRBJ2-7; 9 bases are shared with TRBD1. Germline lookup yields CDR1 LNHNV and CDR2 YYDKDF (reference sequence). The ends lost 5 bases at V and 2 bases at J; junction bases unmatched: 4. The CDR3 length is 14 residues. Written as DNA, the CDR3 is TGTGCCACCAGCTTCGGGACAGGGCCCTACGAGCAGTACTTC. Residues: CATSFGTGPYEQYF.

In DNA form, the CDR3 reads TGTGCCAGCAGTGAAGGGGGCGGGGGAGCGAATGAGCAGTTCTTC. This translates into CASSEGGGGANEQFF. The V call is TRBV2, the J call TRBJ2-1; 7 bases fit TRBD2. This CDR3 has 15 residues. Unmatched junction bases numbered 7, after V lost 1 base and J lost 7 bases. The germline V gene encodes CDR1 SNHLY and CDR2 FYNNEI.

The chain uses TRBV29-1 and TRBJ2-7; D not resolved. Trimming pared 6 bases from V and 1 base from J, leaving 13 bases between. From germline, CDR1 is SQVTM and CDR2 ANQGSEA. The CDR3 extends over 13 amino acids. The CDR3 coding sequence is TGCAGCGTCGGCTACTTGCGGTCCTACGAGCAGTACTTC. Protein product: CSVGYLRSYEQYF.

At least ten counts were recorded for this clonotype. The CDR3 protein is CASSSSGGTGATQYF. CDR3 sequence (DNA): TGCGCCAGCAGCTCCTCAGGTGGGACGGGTGCGACGCAGTATTTT. This rearrangement joins TRBV5-1 to TRBJ2-3; D possibly uses TRBD1 or TRBD2 (5 bases each). Germline CDR1 and CDR2: SGHRS and YFSETQ. With 3 bases removed from V and 9 bases from J, the gap between germline ends came to 20 bases. CDR3 size: 15 residues.

This clonotype was seen only a few times. J is TRBJ2-5 and V is TRBV5-5; possibly TRBD1 for D (6 bases). V was shortened by 4 bases and J by 5 bases, with 18 bases between the two germline ends. Germline V CDR1 and CDR2: SGHKS, YYEKEE (reference sequence). There are 15 residues in the CDR3. The DNA for the CDR3 is TGTGCCAGCAGCGCTGACTCAGGGGCGGGTGAGACCCAGTACTTC. Protein product: CASSADSGAGETQYF.

This clonotype was picked up a small number of times. A much larger clone differs by one base, so this may be a read error. This chain uses TRBV5-1 with TRBJ2-5; TRBD1 agrees at 7 bases. Germline CDR1 and CDR2: SGHRS and YFSETQ. CDR3 length: 15 amino acids. CDR3 amino acids: CASSISGTVQETQCF. CDR3 coding DNA: TGCGCCAGCAGCATCTCCGGGACAGTACAAGAGACCCAGTGCTTC.

V gene TRBV2 combines with J gene TRBJ1-6; unclear D gene. V was clipped by 8 bases and J by 4 bases, with 9 bases between them. Per germline, CDR1 SNHLY and CDR2 FYNNEI. The CDR3 runs to 13 residues. The CDR3 is CASQTDYNSPLHF. The CDR3 bases are TGTGCCAGCCAAACAGATTATAATTCACCCCTCCACTTT.

The chain carries TRBV11-2 and TRBJ2-2; 8 bases are a match to TRBD1. V gave up 6 bases and J gave up 1 base; unmatched junction bases: 4. The CDR3 sequence is 15 residues long. The germline V gene encodes CDR1 SGHAT and CDR2 FQNNGV. CDR3 coding DNA: TGTGCCAGCAGGACCGGGACAGGGAACACCGGGGAGCTGTTTTTT. Translation gives CASRTGTGNTGELFF.

This clonotype was seen more than once but under ten times. The genes are TRBV6-5 and TRBJ2-1; D possibly corresponds to TRBD2 (6 bases). The CDR3 consists of 18 residues. Germline lookup yields CDR1 MNHEY and CDR2 SVGAGI. V dropped 4 bases and J dropped 1 base, with 20 bases sitting between them. As DNA, the CDR3 is TGTGCCAGCAGTTGGGGGGTGAGGGGCGGTAGGTCCTACAATGAGCAGTTCTTC. The encoded protein is CASSWGVRGGRSYNEQFF.

Remarks on this clonotype: An end of the junction differs from the germline gene, which may be a read error. The rearrangement joins TRBV7-6 to TRBJ1-4, with a possible D match to TRBD1 (5 bases). This CDR3 comprises 12 residues. Germline V gives CDR1 SGHVS, CDR2 FNYEAQ. Written as DNA, the CDR3 is TGTGCCAGCAGCTCGTGGGGGACTGAACTGTTTTTC. It specifies CASSSWGTELFF.

At least ten counts were recorded for this clonotype. The chain recombines TRBV19 with TRBJ1-1, with D possibly being TRBD1 (5 bases). Germline CDR1 LNHDA, CDR2 SQIVND (reference sequence). The CDR3 covers 15 residues. V lost 4 bases, J lost 10 bases, and 22 bases lay in between. The CDR3 nucleotides are TGTGCCAGTAGTAGCTGGGGGAGTCGGTTATTTGGAGCTTTCTTT. This codes for CASSSWGSRLFGAFF.

The gene calls are TRBV24-1 and TRBJ1-5, with D unresolved. Germline loops: CDR1 KGHDR, CDR2 SFDVKD. V was shortened by 3 bases and J by 7 bases, with 9 bases between the two germline ends. CDR3 length: 13 residues. The CDR3: CATSDPFRQPQHF. CDR3 bases: TGTGCCACCAGTGATCCTTTCAGACAGCCCCAGCATTTT.

The chain has TRBV4-3 and TRBJ2-5, with D maybe TRBD1 (6 bases). The CDR3 spans 14 residues. Between the trimmed V and J ends, which lost 3 bases and 3 bases, there was a span of 11 bases. From germline, CDR1 is LGHNA and CDR2 YSLEER. The CDR3 DNA follows: TGCGCCAGCAGCCAGACGGACAGAAAAGAGACCCAGTACTTC. Translating gives CASSQTDRKETQYF.